This entry is about one TCR beta chain. What it binds is not known. TCRdb analysed the 5' RACE reads with MiXCR anew, one entry per CDR3 protein. The repertoire holds roughly 1.6 million distinct CDR3 sequences, with about 30% as singletons. V lost 5 bases and J 0 bases, leaving 11 bases between the germline ends. Germline V lookup: CDR1 SGHTA, CDR2 FQGNSA. This CDR3 is 15 amino acids long. The sample comes from a study of identical twins. Study results and limitations: Analyses based on zero insertions could be partly confounded by invariant MAIT and iNKT cells.

What was sequenced was cord blood. The chain recombines TRBV7-2 with TRBJ2-1, with D uncertain. The source of this sequence is a newborn girl in good health. The CDR3 DNA reads TGTGCCAGCAGCCCACCCCAAATCTCCTACAATGAGCAGTTCTTC. Its protein product is CASSPPQISYNEQFF.